The entry that follows covers one TCR beta chain sequence. This specimen includes other DNA sequences encoding the same CDR3. Germline V CDR1 and CDR2: LNHDA, SQIVND (reference sequence). The CDR3 is 15 residues long. Trimming took 3 bases from V and 5 from J; bases not matched to a gene: 6. Authors' data handling: It was from reference gene primer amplification that nucleated cell counts were estimated. Data came from immunoSEQ multiplex PCR; TCRdb stores just in-frame clones and leaves some out. V and J calls and clone size are those listed in that table; D and trimming were worked out from the DNA. In the table there are 160,000 or so clones, around nine tenths of which are singletons. The data were obtained in a study of blood T cell repertoires in COVID-19. Overall study: Specimens from acute and convalescent COVID-19 originated in the United States, Italy and Spain. T cells, B-cell-depleted T cells, or PBMCs supplied cDNA or gDNA.

Sequenced input: peripheral blood. The origin of this receptor is a man aged 60 to 75 with active or convalescent COVID-19. The chain recombines TRBV19 with TRBJ1-1; 10 bases agree with TRBD1. The CDR3 here is CASSIEGQGRTEAFF. CDR3 DNA sequence: TGTGCCAGTAGTATTGAGGGACAGGGGAGGACTGAAGCTTTCTTT.